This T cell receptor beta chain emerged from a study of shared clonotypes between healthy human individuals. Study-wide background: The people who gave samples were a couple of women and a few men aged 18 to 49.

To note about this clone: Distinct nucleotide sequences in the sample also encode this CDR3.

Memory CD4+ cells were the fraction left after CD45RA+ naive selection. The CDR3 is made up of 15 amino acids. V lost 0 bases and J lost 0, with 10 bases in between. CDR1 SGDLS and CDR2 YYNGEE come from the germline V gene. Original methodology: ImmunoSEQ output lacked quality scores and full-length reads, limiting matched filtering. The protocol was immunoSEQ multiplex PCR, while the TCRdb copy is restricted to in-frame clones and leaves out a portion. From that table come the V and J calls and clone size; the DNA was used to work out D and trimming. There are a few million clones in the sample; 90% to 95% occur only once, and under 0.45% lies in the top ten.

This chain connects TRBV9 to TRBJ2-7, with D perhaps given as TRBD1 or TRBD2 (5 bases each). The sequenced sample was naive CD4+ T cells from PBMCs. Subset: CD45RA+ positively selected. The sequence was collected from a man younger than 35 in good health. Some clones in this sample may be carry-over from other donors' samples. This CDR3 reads CASSVGGSPSYEQYF. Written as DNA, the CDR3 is TGTGCCAGCAGCGTAGGGGGGAGTCCCTCCTACGAGCAGTACTTC.